The 3 T cell receptor beta chains in this list originate from one sample, sequenced in a study of HIV-infected patients and healthy controls. Whole blood was used without fractionation, so all unsorted peripheral T cells were included. Approximately 510 ng RNA was reverse transcribed with alpha and beta constant-region primers. Separate chain-specific third strand synthesis with multiplexing indices produced the alpha and beta libraries. Each CDR3 protein gets one entry after TCRdb re-called the 5' RACE reads with MiXCR. Of more than 8,500 distinct CDR3 sequences listed, roughly 6% are singletons. The sequenced material came from blood. These receptors were collected from an adult in good health.

In its sample, this clonotype was seen many times. This chain joins TRBV30 and TRBJ1-1; unclear D gene. The ends were cut back, 0 bases at V and 3 bases at J, with 11 bases in the middle. Germline V lookup: CDR1 GTSNPN, CDR2 SVGIG (reference sequence). The CDR3 is made up of 14 amino acids. The CDR3 region has the DNA TGTGCCTGGAGTGTAAGGCAGTTCGACACTGAAGCTTTCTTT. Protein product: CAWSVRQFDTEAFF.

In its sample, this clonotype was seen a few times. The rearrangement links TRBV28 to TRBJ1-2; TRBD1 matches at 9 bases. After removal of 4 bases from V and 7 bases from J, the junction contained 7 bases not matched to a gene. The length of the CDR3 is 14 residues. Per the germline V gene, CDR1 is MDHEN and CDR2 is SYDVKM. CDR3 nucleotide sequence: TGTGCCAGCAGTTCCGGACAGGGGTACTCTGGCTACACCTTC. This encodes CASSSGQGYSGYTF.

This clonotype rates as medium-sized (0.01 to 0.1%). V and J are TRBV12-3 or TRBV12-4 and TRBJ1-5; 8 bases map to TRBD1. CDR3 length equals 18 residues. The junction had 14 bases not matched to a gene; V was cut back by 6 bases and J by 1 base. The CDR3 protein is CASRKDRERIGSNQPQHF. The CDR3, as DNA: TGTGCCAGCAGAAAGGACAGGGAAAGGATAGGAAGCAATCAGCCCCAGCATTTT.